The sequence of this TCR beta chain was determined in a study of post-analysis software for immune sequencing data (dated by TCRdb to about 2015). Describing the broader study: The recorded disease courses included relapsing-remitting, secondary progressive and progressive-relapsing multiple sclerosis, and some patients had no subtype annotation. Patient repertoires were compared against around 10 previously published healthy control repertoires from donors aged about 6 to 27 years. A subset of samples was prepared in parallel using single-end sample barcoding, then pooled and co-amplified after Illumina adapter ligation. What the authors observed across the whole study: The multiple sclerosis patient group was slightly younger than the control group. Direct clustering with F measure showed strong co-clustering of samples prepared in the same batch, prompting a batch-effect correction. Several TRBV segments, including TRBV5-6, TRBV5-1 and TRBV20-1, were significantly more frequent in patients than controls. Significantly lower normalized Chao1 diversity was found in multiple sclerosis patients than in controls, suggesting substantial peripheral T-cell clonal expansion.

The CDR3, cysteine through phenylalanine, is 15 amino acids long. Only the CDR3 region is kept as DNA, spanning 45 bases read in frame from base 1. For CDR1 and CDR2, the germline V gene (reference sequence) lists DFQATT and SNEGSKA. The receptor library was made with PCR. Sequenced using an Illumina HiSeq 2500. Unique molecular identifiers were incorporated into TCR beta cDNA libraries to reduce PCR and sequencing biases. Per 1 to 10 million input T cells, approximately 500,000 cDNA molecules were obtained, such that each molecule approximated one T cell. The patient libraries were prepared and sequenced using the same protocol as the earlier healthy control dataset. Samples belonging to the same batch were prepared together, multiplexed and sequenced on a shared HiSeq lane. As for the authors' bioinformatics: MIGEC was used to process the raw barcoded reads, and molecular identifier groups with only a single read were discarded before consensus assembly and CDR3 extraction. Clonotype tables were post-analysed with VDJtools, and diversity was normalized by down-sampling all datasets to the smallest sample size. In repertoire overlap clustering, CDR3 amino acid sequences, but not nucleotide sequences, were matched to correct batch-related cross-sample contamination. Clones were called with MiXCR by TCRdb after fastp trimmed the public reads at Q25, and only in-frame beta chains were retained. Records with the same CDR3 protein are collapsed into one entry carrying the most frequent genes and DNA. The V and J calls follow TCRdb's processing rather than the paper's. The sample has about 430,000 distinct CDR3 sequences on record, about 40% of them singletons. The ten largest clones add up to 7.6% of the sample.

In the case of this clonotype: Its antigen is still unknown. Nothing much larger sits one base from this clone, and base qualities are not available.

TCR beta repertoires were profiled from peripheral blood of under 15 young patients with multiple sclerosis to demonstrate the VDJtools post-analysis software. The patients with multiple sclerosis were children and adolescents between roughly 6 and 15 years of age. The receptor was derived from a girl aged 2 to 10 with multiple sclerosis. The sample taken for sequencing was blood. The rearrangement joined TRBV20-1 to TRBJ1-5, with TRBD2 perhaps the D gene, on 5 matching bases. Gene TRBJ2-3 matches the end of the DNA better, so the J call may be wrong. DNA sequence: TGCAGTGCTAGAGATCAGCGGATAAGCGCAGATACGCAGTATTTT. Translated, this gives CSARDQRISADTQYF.